This T cell receptor (beta chain) was recorded in a study of post-analysis software for immune sequencing data. Overall study results and limits: F-measure co-clustering was strong for batch-matched samples. Patients carried a handful of TRBV segments more frequently than controls did, and TRBV5-6, TRBV5-1 and TRBV20-1 were among them. People with multiple sclerosis had a significantly lower normalized Chao1 diversity than controls did.

cDNA libraries for TCR beta contained unique molecular identifiers. TCRdb reprocessed the PCR reads with MiXCR, giving one entry per CDR3 protein. Of hundreds of thousands of distinct CDR3 sequences detected, roughly 30% appear once; the ten largest clones hold around 0.56%. The V end lost 7 bases, the J end lost 9 bases, and 10 bases lay between the germline ends. CDR1 is SEHNR, CDR2 FQNEAQ, per germline (reference sequence). The CDR3 length is 10 residues. With regard to this clonotype: Antigen unknown.

Sequencing was done on a sample of blood. The source is a girl aged 10 to 17 with multiple sclerosis. The chain recombines TRBV7-9 with TRBJ2-7; no reliable D call. As DNA, the CDR3 is TGTGCCAGCAACCCCGAGTGGCAGTACTTC. Translated: CASNPEWQYF.